A selection of T cell receptor beta chains follows, all from one sample in a study of T cells in Graves' hyperthyroidism and ophthalmopathy. TCRdb re-called the multiplex PCR reads through MiXCR, storing one row per CDR3 protein. The repertoire consists of over 250,000 distinct CDR3 sequences, with 20% to 30% occurring once and the leading ten covering more than 25%. The specimen was blood. The origin of the receptors is a man aged 40-50 years with Graves' hyperthyroidism that later progressed to Graves' ophthalmopathy. Both conserved end residues are part of each CDR3. Each record gives: D gene, V gene, CDR3 length, J gene, clone size, CDR3 protein, CDR3 DNA. D genes are given only for firm matches. Rows may omit the clone size; those that give it use once, few, many or a size class.

d_gene: -
v_gene: TRBV6-1
len: 13
j_gene: TRBJ2-7
abundance: many
CDR3aa: CASSPDKYYEQYF
CDR3nt: TGTGCCAGCAGCCCGGACAAGTACTACGAGCAGTACTTC

d_gene: TRBD1
v_gene: TRBV5-1
len: 14
j_gene: TRBJ2-7
abundance: -
CDR3aa: CASSWGQGAHEQYF
CDR3nt: TGCGCCAGCAGCTGGGGACAGGGTGCCCACGAGCAGTACTTC

d_gene: -
v_gene: TRBV20-1
len: 14
j_gene: TRBJ2-7
abundance: -
CDR3aa: CSARGGATAYEQYF
CDR3nt: TGCAGTGCTAGAGGGGGCGCGACTGCCTACGAGCAGTACTTC

d_gene: TRBD2
v_gene: TRBV6-1
len: 13
j_gene: TRBJ2-7
abundance: many
CDR3aa: CVTQREGLYEQYF
CDR3nt: TGTGTCACCCAGCGGGAGGGCCTTTACGAGCAGTACTTC

d_gene: -
v_gene: TRBV9
len: 14
j_gene: TRBJ2-7
abundance: many
CDR3aa: CASSDGGFSYEQYF
CDR3nt: TGTGCCAGCAGCGATGGGGGTTTCTCCTACGAGCAGTACTTC

d_gene: -
v_gene: TRBV28
len: 13
j_gene: TRBJ1-2
abundance: -
CDR3aa: CATLLPQGNGYTF
CDR3nt: TGTGCCACCCTTCTACCTCAGGGAAACGGCTACACCTTC

d_gene: -
v_gene: TRBV5-6
len: 14
j_gene: TRBJ1-2
abundance: many
CDR3aa: CASSTRTEYYGYTF
CDR3nt: TGTGCCAGCAGCACTCGGACAGAATACTATGGCTACACCTTC

d_gene: -
v_gene: TRBV12-3/TRBV12-4
len: 17
j_gene: TRBJ2-6
abundance: many
CDR3aa: CASSPPRGEVGANVLTF
CDR3nt: TGTGCCAGCAGTCCCCCCCGGGGCGAAGTGGGAGCCAACGTCCTGACTTTC

d_gene: -
v_gene: TRBV5-5
len: 15
j_gene: TRBJ1-2
abundance: many
CDR3aa: CASSLGGSQNYGYTF
CDR3nt: TGTGCCAGCAGCTTGGGAGGATCACAGAACTATGGCTACACCTTC

d_gene: TRBD1
v_gene: TRBV7-9
len: 13
j_gene: TRBJ2-7
abundance: once
CDR3aa: CASRQGEATEQYF
CDR3nt: TGTGCCAGCAGACAGGGGGAAGCTACCGAGCAGTACTTC

d_gene: -
v_gene: TRBV28
len: 14
j_gene: TRBJ2-7
abundance: many
CDR3aa: CASSFLQGINEQYF
CDR3nt: TGTGCCAGCAGTTTCTTGCAGGGTATCAACGAGCAGTACTTC

d_gene: TRBD2
v_gene: TRBV7-2
len: 15
j_gene: TRBJ2-7
abundance: many
CDR3aa: CASSDTSGSSYEQYF
CDR3nt: TGTGCCAGCAGCGACACTAGCGGGAGTTCCTACGAGCAGTACTTC

d_gene: -
v_gene: TRBV5-1
len: 13
j_gene: TRBJ2-7
abundance: many
CDR3aa: CASSLERDAEQYF
CDR3nt: TGCGCCAGCAGCTTGGAACGTGATGCCGAGCAGTACTTC

d_gene: -
v_gene: TRBV13
len: 14
j_gene: TRBJ2-5
abundance: -
CDR3aa: CASSLGARMETQYF
CDR3nt: TGTGCCTCCTCACTGGGGGCGCGTATGGAGACCCAGTACTTC

d_gene: -
v_gene: TRBV12-3/TRBV12-4
len: 15
j_gene: TRBJ2-5
abundance: -
CDR3aa: CASTTTGGEVETQYF
CDR3nt: TGTGCCAGCACCACCACCGGAGGGGAAGTAGAGACCCAGTACTTC

d_gene: -
v_gene: TRBV6-1
len: 13
j_gene: TRBJ2-7
abundance: few
CDR3aa: CAGAPLVGGEQYF
CDR3nt: TGTGCCGGCGCCCCTTTGGTCGGGGGCGAGCAGTACTTC

d_gene: TRBD1
v_gene: TRBV12-3/TRBV12-4
len: 14
j_gene: TRBJ2-5
abundance: -
CDR3aa: CASSSDRVQETQYF
CDR3nt: TGTGCCAGCAGTTCGGACAGGGTACAAGAGACCCAGTACTTC